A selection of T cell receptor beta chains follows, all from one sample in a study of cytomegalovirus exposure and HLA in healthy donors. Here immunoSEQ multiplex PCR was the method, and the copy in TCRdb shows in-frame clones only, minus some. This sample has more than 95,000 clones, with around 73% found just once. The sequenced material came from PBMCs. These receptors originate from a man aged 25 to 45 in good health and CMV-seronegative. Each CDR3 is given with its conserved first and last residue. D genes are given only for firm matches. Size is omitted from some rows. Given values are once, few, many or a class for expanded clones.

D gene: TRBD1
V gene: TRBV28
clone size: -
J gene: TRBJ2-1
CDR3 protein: CVSSFRQGPCNEQFF
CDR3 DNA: TGTGTCAGCAGTTTCCGACAGGGACCCTGCAATGAGCAGTTCTTC

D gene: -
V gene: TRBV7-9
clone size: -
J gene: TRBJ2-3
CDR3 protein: CASSSLIGLTATDTQYF
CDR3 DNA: TGTGCCAGCAGCTCCCTTATCGGACTCACGGCCACAGATACGCAGTATTTT

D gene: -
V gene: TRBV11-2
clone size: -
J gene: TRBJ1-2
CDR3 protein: CASSLVRQGGYTF
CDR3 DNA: TGTGCCAGCAGCTTAGTCAGGCAGGGTGGCTACACCTTC

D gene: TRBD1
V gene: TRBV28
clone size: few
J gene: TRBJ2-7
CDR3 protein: CASTTTGDRYEQYF
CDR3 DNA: TGTGCCAGCACCACGACAGGGGACCGCTACGAGCAGTACTTC

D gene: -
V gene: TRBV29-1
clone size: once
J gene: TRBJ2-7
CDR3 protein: CSVEAISPHEQYF
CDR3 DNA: TGCAGCGTTGAGGCCATCTCCCCCCACGAGCAGTACTTC

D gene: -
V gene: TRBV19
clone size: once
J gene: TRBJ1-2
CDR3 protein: CASSIEAANYGYTF
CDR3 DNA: TGTGCCAGTAGTATAGAGGCAGCTAACTATGGCTACACCTTC

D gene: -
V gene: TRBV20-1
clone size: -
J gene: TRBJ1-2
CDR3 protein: CSARDSYGYTF
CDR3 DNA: TGCAGTGCTAGAGACAGCTATGGCTACACCTTC

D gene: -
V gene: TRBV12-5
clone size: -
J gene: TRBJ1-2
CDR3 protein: CASGIEDRYGYTF
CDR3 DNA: TGTGCTAGTGGTATTGAGGATCGCTATGGCTACACCTTC

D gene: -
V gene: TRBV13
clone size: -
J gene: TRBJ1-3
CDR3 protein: CASSPGPGGGNTIYF
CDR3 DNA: TGTGCCAGCAGCCCAGGGCCCGGGGGAGGAAACACCATATATTTT

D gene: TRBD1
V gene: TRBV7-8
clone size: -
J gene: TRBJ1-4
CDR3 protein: CASNLNRGRQGEKLFF
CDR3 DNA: TGTGCCAGCAACCTCAACAGGGGGCGACAGGGTGAAAAACTGTTTTTT

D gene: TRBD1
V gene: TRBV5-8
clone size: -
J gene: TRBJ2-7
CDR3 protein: CASSWGDRGVEQYF
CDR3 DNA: TGTGCCAGCAGCTGGGGGGACAGGGGAGTCGAGCAGTACTTC

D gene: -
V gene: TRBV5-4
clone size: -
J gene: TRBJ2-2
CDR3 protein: CASEQNTGELFF
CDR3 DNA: TGTGCCAGCGAACAGAACACCGGGGAGCTGTTTTTT

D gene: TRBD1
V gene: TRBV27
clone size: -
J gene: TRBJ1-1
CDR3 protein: CASSFKPPGRGSTEAFF
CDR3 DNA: TGTGCCAGCAGTTTTAAGCCGCCTGGCAGGGGGAGCACTGAAGCTTTCTTT

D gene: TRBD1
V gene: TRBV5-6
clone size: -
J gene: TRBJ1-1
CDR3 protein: CASSLRQGSAEAFF
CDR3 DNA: TGTGCCAGCAGCCTCCGACAGGGAAGTGCTGAAGCTTTCTTT

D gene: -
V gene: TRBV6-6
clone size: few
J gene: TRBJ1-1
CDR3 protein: CASSYGSYMNTEAFF
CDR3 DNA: TGTGCCAGCAGTTATGGCAGTTACATGAACACTGAAGCTTTCTTT

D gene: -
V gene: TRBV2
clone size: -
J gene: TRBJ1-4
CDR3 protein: CASSDPGLGEKLFF
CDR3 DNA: TGTGCCAGCTCTGATCCAGGGTTGGGTGAAAAACTGTTTTTT

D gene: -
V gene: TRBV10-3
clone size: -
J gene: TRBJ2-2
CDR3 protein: CAISELETGELFF
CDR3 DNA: TGTGCCATCAGTGAACTAGAAACCGGGGAGCTGTTTTTT

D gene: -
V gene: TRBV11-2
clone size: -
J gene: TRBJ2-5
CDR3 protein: CASSFNIVRRVETQYF
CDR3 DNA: TGTGCCAGCAGCTTTAATATCGTACGCAGGGTAGAGACCCAGTACTTC